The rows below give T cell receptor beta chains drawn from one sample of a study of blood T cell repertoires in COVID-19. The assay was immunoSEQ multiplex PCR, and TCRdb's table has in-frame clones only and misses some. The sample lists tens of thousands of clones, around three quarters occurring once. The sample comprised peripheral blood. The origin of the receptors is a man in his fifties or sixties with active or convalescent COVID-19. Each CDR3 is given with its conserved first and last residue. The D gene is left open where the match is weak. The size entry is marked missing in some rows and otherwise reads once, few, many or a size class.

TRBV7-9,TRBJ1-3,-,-,CASSFATGPLRGNTIYF,TGTGCCAGCAGCTTTGCGACAGGTCCCCTTCGTGGAAACACCATATATTTT
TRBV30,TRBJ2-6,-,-,CAWKAGTGANVLTF,TGTGCCTGGAAGGCGGGGACTGGGGCCAACGTCCTGACTTTC
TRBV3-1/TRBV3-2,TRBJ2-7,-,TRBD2,CASSPMSAGGIYEQYF,TGTGCCAGCAGCCCGATGTCCGCGGGGGGGATCTACGAGCAGTACTTC
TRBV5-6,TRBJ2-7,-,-,CASSLGTPDYEQYF,TGTGCCAGCAGCTTGGGGACTCCCGACTACGAGCAGTACTTC
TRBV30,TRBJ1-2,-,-,CAWSVERRVLATF,TGTGCCTGGAGTGTAGAAAGACGTGTCTTAGCCACCTTC
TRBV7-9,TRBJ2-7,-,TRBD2,CASSPRAAGVGAYF,TGTGCCAGCAGCCCGAGGGCAGCGGGGGTAGGGGCGTACTTC
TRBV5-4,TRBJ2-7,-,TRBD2,CASSLVPSGTLYEQYF,TGTGCCAGCAGCTTGGTCCCTAGCGGGACACTCTACGAGCAGTACTTC
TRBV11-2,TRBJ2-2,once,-,CASSLGSRGDGELFF,TGTGCCAGCAGCTTAGGAAGCAGGGGCGACGGGGAGCTGTTTTTT
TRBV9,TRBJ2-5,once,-,CASSVGVEGKGAQYF,TGTGCCAGCAGCGTAGGGGTTGAGGGAAAAGGAGCCCAGTACTTC
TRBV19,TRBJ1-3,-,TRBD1,CASSRGQLSGNTIYF,TGTGCCAGTAGTAGGGGACAGCTCTCTGGAAACACCATATATTTT
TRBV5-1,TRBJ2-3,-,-,CASSLTQARADTQYF,TGCGCCAGCAGCTTGACCCAAGCTCGGGCAGATACGCAGTATTTT
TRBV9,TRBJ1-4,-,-,CASSVGSGTNEKLFF,TGTGCCAGCAGCGTAGGGTCAGGGACTAATGAAAAACTGTTTTTT
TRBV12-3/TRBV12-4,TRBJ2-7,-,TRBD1,CASRGWTGSEQYF,TGTGCCAGCAGAGGATGGACAGGGAGCGAGCAGTACTTC
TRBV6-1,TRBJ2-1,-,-,CASSPGRSYNEQFF,TGTGCCAGCAGTCCAGGGCGCTCCTACAATGAGCAGTTCTTC
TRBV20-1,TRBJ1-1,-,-,CSASPDLFAFF,TGCAGTGCTAGCCCCGACTTGTTTGCTTTCTTT
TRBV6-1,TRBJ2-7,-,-,CASSEARGPYEQYF,TGTGCCAGCAGTGAAGCCAGGGGACCCTACGAGCAGTACTTC
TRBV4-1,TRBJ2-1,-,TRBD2,CASSQVLAGVYNEQFF,TGCGCCAGCAGCCAAGTACTAGCGGGGGTCTACAATGAGCAGTTCTTC
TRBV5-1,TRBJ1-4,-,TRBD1,CASSLDRGDEKLFF,TGCGCCAGCAGCTTGGACAGGGGCGATGAAAAACTGTTTTTT
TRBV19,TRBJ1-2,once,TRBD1,CASSLSWGRDRVGDGYTF,TGTGCCAGTAGTTTAAGTTGGGGTCGGGACAGGGTTGGAGATGGCTACACCTTC
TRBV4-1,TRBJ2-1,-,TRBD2,CASSQDIGRGARVQFF,TGCGCCAGCAGCCAAGATATAGGGCGGGGGGCTCGGGTGCAGTTCTTC
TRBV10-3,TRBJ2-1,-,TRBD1,CAINRGQGNEQFF,TGTGCCATCAATCGGGGACAGGGCAATGAGCAGTTCTTC
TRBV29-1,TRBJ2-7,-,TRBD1,CSVIRGPPYEQYF,TGCAGCGTTATCAGGGGGCCACCCTACGAGCAGTACTTC
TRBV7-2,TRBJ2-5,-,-,CASSLDLRQETQYF,TGTGCCAGCAGCTTAGACTTACGCCAAGAGACCCAGTACTTC
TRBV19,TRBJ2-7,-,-,CASSIRGKSGWVINEQYF,TGTGCCAGTAGTATACGGGGAAAAAGCGGGTGGGTTATAAACGAGCAGTACTTC
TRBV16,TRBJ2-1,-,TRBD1,CASSQSIPRTGLNEQFF,TGTGCCAGCAGCCAATCGATACCCAGGACAGGGCTCAATGAGCAGTTCTTC
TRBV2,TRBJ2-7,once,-,CASSAPSWASEQYF,TGTGCCAGCAGTGCTCCATCGTGGGCCTCCGAGCAGTACTTC
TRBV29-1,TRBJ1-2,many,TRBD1,CSDGTGNGYTF,TGCAGCGACGGGACAGGGAACGGCTACACCTTC
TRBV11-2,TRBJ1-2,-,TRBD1,CASSPFGQDYGYTF,TGTGCCAGCAGCCCCTTCGGACAGGACTATGGCTACACCTTC
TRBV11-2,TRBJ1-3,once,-,CASSLRGSLISGNTIYF,TGTGCCAGCAGCTTGAGAGGTAGCCTTATCTCTGGAAACACCATATATTTT
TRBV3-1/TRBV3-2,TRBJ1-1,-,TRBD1,CASSYRDRATEAFF,TGTGCCAGCAGCTACCGGGACAGGGCCACTGAAGCTTTCTTT
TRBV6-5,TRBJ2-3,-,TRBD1,CASSWDRGRDTQYF,TGTGCCAGCAGTTGGGACAGGGGGCGGGATACGCAGTATTTT
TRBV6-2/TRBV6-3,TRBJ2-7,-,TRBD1,CASSYSKDRGQYEQYF,TGTGCCAGCAGTTACTCGAAGGACAGGGGGCAATACGAGCAGTACTTC
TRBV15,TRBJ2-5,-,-,CATSGRGGSQETQYF,TGTGCCACCAGCGGACGTGGGGGGTCCCAAGAGACCCAGTACTTC
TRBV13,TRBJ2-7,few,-,CASRPQGGSHEQYF,TGTGCCAGCCGCCCGCAGGGAGGATCCCACGAGCAGTACTTC
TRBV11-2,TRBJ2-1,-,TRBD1,CASSFWTGTGEGEQFF,TGTGCCAGCAGCTTCTGGACCGGGACAGGGGAGGGTGAGCAGTTCTTC
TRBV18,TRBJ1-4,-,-,CASSNNRDDEKLFF,TGTGCCAGCTCAAACAACAGAGATGATGAAAAACTGTTTTTT
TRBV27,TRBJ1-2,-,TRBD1,CASSFSGGRDYGYTF,TGTGCCAGCAGTTTTTCAGGGGGCAGGGACTATGGCTACACCTTC
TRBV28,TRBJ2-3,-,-,CASSLGPRDVSYF,TGTGCCAGCAGTTTGGGTCCCAGGGATGTCTCGTATTTT
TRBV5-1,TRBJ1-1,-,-,CASSPRGSAEAFF,TGCGCCAGCAGCCCCCGAGGTTCCGCTGAAGCTTTCTTT
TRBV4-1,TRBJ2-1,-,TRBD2,CASSARGGVNEQFF,TGCGCCAGCAGCGCCCGGGGAGGGGTCAATGAGCAGTTCTTC
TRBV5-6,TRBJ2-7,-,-,CASSFVTLYSYEQYF,TGTGCCAGCAGCTTTGTGACACTCTACTCCTACGAGCAGTACTTC
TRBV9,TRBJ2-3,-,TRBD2,CASSILAGVDTDTQYF,TGTGCCAGCAGCATACTCGCGGGGGTTGACACAGATACGCAGTATTTT
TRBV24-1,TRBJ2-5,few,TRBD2,CATRGSGDWTQYF,TGTGCAACGCGGGGTAGCGGGGATTGGACCCAGTACTTC
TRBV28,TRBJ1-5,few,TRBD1,CASSDITGARPQHF,TGTGCCAGCAGTGATATTACAGGGGCGAGGCCCCAGCATTTT
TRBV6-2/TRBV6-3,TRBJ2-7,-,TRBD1,CASSYSILGGSPREQYF,TGTGCCAGCAGTTACTCGATCTTAGGGGGCTCTCCACGCGAGCAGTACTTC
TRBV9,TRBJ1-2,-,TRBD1,CASSVGAGGNYGYTF,TGTGCCAGCAGCGTAGGGGCAGGGGGTAACTATGGCTACACCTTC
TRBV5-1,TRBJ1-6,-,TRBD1,CASSLATGGSSPLHF,TGCGCCAGCAGCTTGGCCACAGGGGGTTCGTCACCCCTCCACTTT
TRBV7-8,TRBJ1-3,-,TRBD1,CASSSTGGLGNTIYF,TGTGCCAGCAGCTCTACAGGGGGCTTGGGAAACACCATATATTTT
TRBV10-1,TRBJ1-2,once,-,CASRWAREEDGYTF,TGCGCCAGCAGGTGGGCTCGGGAAGAGGATGGCTACACCTTC
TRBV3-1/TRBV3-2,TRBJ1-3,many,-,CASSQPKSSGNTIYF,TGTGCCAGCAGCCAACCGAAGAGCTCTGGAAACACCATATATTTT
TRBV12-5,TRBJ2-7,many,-,CASGLTVSGAYEQYF,TGTGCTAGTGGTTTGACCGTATCGGGGGCCTACGAGCAGTACTTC
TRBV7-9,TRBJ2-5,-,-,CASSSRTDGETQYF,TGTGCCAGCAGCTCGCGGACAGACGGGGAGACCCAGTACTTC
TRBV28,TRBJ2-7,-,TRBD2,CASRRTSGGNYEQYF,TGTGCCAGCAGGCGAACTAGCGGGGGGAATTACGAGCAGTACTTC
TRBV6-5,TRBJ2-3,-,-,CASSYSAGAQRNTQYF,TGTGCCAGCAGTTACTCTGCGGGGGCCCAAAGGAATACGCAGTATTTT
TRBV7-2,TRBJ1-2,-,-,CASSFNSGVSGYTF,TGTGCCAGCAGCTTCAACTCAGGGGTTAGTGGCTACACCTTC